Shown below are 26 T cell receptor beta chains from a single sample sequenced in a study of spatial heterogeneity in lung cancer. The antigens of these receptors remain unknown. The time point: sample taken at primary tumor resection. TCRdb recomputed calls from the 5' RACE reads with MiXCR, one row per CDR3 protein. The table has around 6,000 distinct CDR3 sequences, approximately 15% seen once; the top ten hold roughly a tenth. Whole-study results and caveats: It was found that expanded intratumoral alpha and beta TCR counts tracked tumor mutation counts.

This sample comprised lung tumor tissue, obtained at surgery. The receptors were gathered from a male donor with early-stage non-small cell lung cancer.

With regard to this clonotype: A library prepared for alpha chains yielded this beta chain as an off-target read; its size is of little meaning. The chain carries TRBV28 and TRBJ2-5; possibly TRBD1 for D (6 bases). The CDR3 length is 15 residues. CDR1 MDHEN and CDR2 SYDVKM come from the germline V gene. Trimming took 6 bases from V and 5 from J, leaving 19 bases between them. Written as DNA, the CDR3 is TGTGCCAGCAGCCCCGCCCCAGGGGCCTGGGAGACCCAGTACTTC. Protein product: CASSPAPGAWETQYF. The variable domain in full, with the rest retrieved from reference TRBV28 and TRBJ2-5, is DVKVTQSSRYLVKRTGEKVFLECVQDMDHENMFWYRQDPGLGLRLIYFSYDVKMKEKGDIPEGYSVSREKKERFSLILESASTNQTSMYLCASSPAPGAWETQYFGPGTRLLVL.

This clonotype was seen repeatedly, ten times or more. This beta chain was picked up by a library intended for alpha chains and is off target, so its count carries little meaning. The rearrangement links TRBV12-5 to TRBJ1-5; 7 nucleotides agree with TRBD1. The CDR3 covers 14 residues. With V trimmed by 5 bases and J by 4 bases, 5 bases remained unmatched. Germline lookup yields CDR1 LGHNT and CDR2 FRNRAP. CDR3 sequence (DNA): TGTGCTAGTGGTATGACAGGGTGGAATCAGCCCCAGCATTTT. It specifies CASGMTGWNQPQHF.

This clonotype is medium-sized within its sample. In a library made to pick up alpha chains, this beta chain is a stray read with a size that means little. This rearrangement joins TRBV7-2 to TRBJ2-3, with a tentative D call TRBD2 (6 bases). CDR1 and CDR2 from the germline V gene are SGHTA and FQGNSA. CDR3 length equals 14 residues. Between the trimmed V and J ends, which lost 5 bases and 2 bases, there was a span of 11 bases. CDR3: CASSPGLLTDTQYF. CDR3 nucleotides: TGTGCCAGCAGCCCGGGACTCCTCACAGATACGCAGTATTTT.

This clonotype was picked up a small number of times. Since it is a stray read in a library aimed at alpha chains, this beta chain has a size that is not meaningful. This rearrangement joins TRBV7-2 to TRBJ2-3; 8 nucleotides align to TRBD2. The CDR3 length is 15 residues. Germline values: CDR1 SGHTA, CDR2 FQGNSA. J was trimmed by 2 bases and V by 2 bases; bases with no gene match: 3. CDR3 sequence reads: CASSLTSGYTDTQYF. The CDR3 nucleotides read TGTGCCAGCAGCTTAACTAGCGGCTACACAGATACGCAGTATTTT.

To note about this clonotype: This beta chain is a stray sequence in a library constructed for alpha chains; its clone size is not meaningful. The V call is TRBV29-1, the J call TRBJ2-3; 7 bases map to TRBD2. The CDR3 consists of 13 residues. Per germline, CDR1 SQVTM and CDR2 ANQGSEA. With 1 base clipped from V and 5 bases from J, the junction kept 3 bases outside the gene matches. The CDR3 spells CSVEVAGEDTQYF. The CDR3, as DNA: TGCAGCGTTGAAGTGGCGGGAGAAGATACGCAGTATTTT.

By its share, this clonotype is medium-sized. The library was designed around alpha chains, so this beta chain is a stray read whose abundance carries little weight. The rearrangement joins TRBV6-2 or TRBV6-3 to TRBJ2-3, with TRBD1 matching over 12 bases. The germline V gene has CDR1 MNHEY and CDR2 SVGEGT. Trimming took 5 bases from V and 6 from J; bases not matched to a gene: 3. The CDR3 consists of 14 residues. The CDR3 DNA reads TGTGCCAGCAGTCTGGGACAGGGGGCCGATACGCAGTATTTT. Translated: CASSLGQGADTQYF.

Concerning this clonotype itself: As an off-target read in a library built for alpha chains, this beta chain has a frequency of little significance. The V gene is TRBV15, the J gene TRBJ2-2, with unresolved D. The germline V gene encodes CDR1 LNHNV and CDR2 YYDKDF (reference sequence). V was cut by 0 bases and J by 0 bases, with 2 bases left in between. The CDR3 is made up of 14 amino acids. CDR3 nucleotides: TGTGCCACCAGCAGAGACCCGAACACCGGGGAGCTGTTTTTT. Translated: CATSRDPNTGELFF.

As concerns this clonotype: This beta chain is an unintended read in a library built for alpha chains; its size means little. The chain links TRBV4-2 to TRBJ2-3; D remains unclear. The CDR3 is 15 residues long. V lost 3 bases to trimming and J lost 2 bases, with 12 bases between them. Germline V gene data show CDR1 as LGHNA and CDR2 as YNFKEQ. For the CDR3, the DNA is TGTGCCAGCAGCCAGACCACCTTGTCCACAGATACGCAGTATTTT. As protein: CASSQTTLSTDTQYF.

This clonotype qualifies as medium-sized (0.01 to 0.1%). Within a library made for alpha chains, this beta chain is off target, and its count is uninformative. V is TRBV28 and J is TRBJ2-3, with unresolved D. Germline loops: CDR1 MDHEN, CDR2 SYDVKM. There are 12 residues in the CDR3. The V gene lost 10 bases and the J gene lost 2 bases, with 10 bases spanning the gap. This CDR3 is CATGRYTDTQYF. The DNA for the CDR3 is TGTGCCACTGGGCGGTACACAGATACGCAGTATTTT.

This clonotype was found many times. This beta chain lies outside the target of a library built for alpha chains; its clone size means little. This chain's CDR3 is CASSVSGPQGADTQYF. Here the CDR3 DNA reads TGTGCCAGCAGCGTATCGGGGCCACAAGGAGCAGATACGCAGTATTTT. V gene TRBV4-2 combines with J gene TRBJ2-3, with D perhaps assigned TRBD1 or TRBD2 (5 bases each). Looked up from germline, CDR1 is LGHNA and CDR2 is YNFKEQ. Trimming removed 5 bases from V and 4 bases from J, with 19 bases in between. There are 16 residues in the CDR3.

Sample share makes this clonotype medium-sized. This beta chain came through as a stray read in a library set up for alpha chains, and its size says little. J is TRBJ2-3 and V is TRBV9; 11 bases match TRBD2. CDR1 and CDR2 from the germline V gene are SGDLS and YYNGEE. The trim removed 4 bases at V and 5 bases at J, leaving 9 bases unmatched. The CDR3 length is 16 residues. The CDR3 is CASSLVGSGRGDTQYF. The CDR3 bases are TGTGCCAGCAGCTTAGTAGGTAGCGGGAGGGGAGATACGCAGTATTTT. Full variable domain (outside the CDR3, taken from reference TRBV9 and TRBJ2-3): DSGVTQTPKHLITATGQRVTLRCSPRSGDLSVYWYQQSLDQGLQFLIQYYNGEERAKGNILERFSAQQFPDLHSELNLSSLELGDSALYFCASSLVGSGRGDTQYFGPGTRLTVL.

Regarding this clonotype: Little can be read into the size of this beta chain, an off-target read in a library designed for alpha chains. The chain joins TRBV6-2 or TRBV6-3 to TRBJ2-2; D remains unclear. This CDR3 has 12 residues. CDR1 is MNHEY and CDR2 is SVGEGT in the germline V gene. V lost 5 bases and J 7 bases, leaving 8 bases between the germline ends. Here the CDR3 reads CASSLQLGELFF. The CDR3 DNA reads TGTGCCAGCAGTCTCCAACTCGGGGAGCTGTTTTTT.

This clonotype has a handful of counts. The library was prepared for alpha chains; this beta chain is a stray read, so its frequency means little. This chain links TRBV7-2 with TRBJ2-5; the D is unclear. Germline V lookup: CDR1 SGHTA, CDR2 FQGNSA. The CDR3 runs 13 residues. With 5 bases removed from V and 4 bases from J, the gap between germline ends came to 11 bases. The CDR3 sequence: CASSMGWAETQYF. The CDR3 nucleotides are TGTGCCAGCAGCATGGGCTGGGCAGAGACCCAGTACTTC.

By share, this clonotype ranks as medium-sized. Little can be read into the size of this beta chain, an off-target read in a library designed for alpha chains. The chain is built from TRBV5-1 and TRBJ2-5; 7 bases line up with TRBD1. The CDR3 loop spans 15 amino acids. Germline CDR1 reads SGHRS; CDR2 reads YFSETQ. The J segment lost 4 bases and the V segment lost 0 bases, leaving 6 bases of the junction unmatched. CDR3 DNA sequence: TGCGCCAGCAGCTTGGAAGCCAGGGGGAGAGAGACCCAGTACTTC. It is translated as CASSLEARGRETQYF. The complete variable domain, with remaining parts taken from reference TRBV5-1 and TRBJ2-5, reads KAGVTQTPRYLIKTRGQQVTLSCSPISGHRSVSWYQQTPGQGLQFLFEYFSETQRNKGNFPGRFSGRQFSNSRSEMNVSTLELGDSALYLCASSLEARGRETQYFGPGTRLLVL.

Judged by abundance, this clonotype is medium-sized. Found in a library prepared for alpha chains, this beta chain is an off-target read, and its abundance has little meaning. The chain recombines TRBV7-8 with TRBJ2-2, with D tentatively TRBD2 (6 bases). Germline CDR1 and CDR2: SGHVS and FQNEAQ. This CDR3 region has 14 residues. The germline V and J ends were trimmed by 2 bases and 7 bases, with 11 bases remaining between them. The CDR3 sequence is CASSLREDGGELFF. CDR3 sequence (DNA): TGTGCCAGCAGCTTAAGGGAGGACGGCGGGGAGCTGTTTTTT.

Relative to its sample, this clonotype is medium-sized. The library was prepared for alpha chains; this beta chain is a stray read, so its frequency means little. J is TRBJ1-2 and V is TRBV7-3, with 9 nucleotides matching TRBD1. V gave up 5 bases and J gave up 6 bases; unmatched junction bases: 10. CDR3 length: 15 amino acids. Germline CDR1 reads SGHTA; CDR2 reads FQGTGA. The CDR3 loop reads CASSPTRDRGDGYTF. For the CDR3, the DNA is TGTGCCAGCAGCCCGACGAGAGACAGGGGGGATGGCTACACCTTC.

This clonotype is deemed medium-sized. For a library built for alpha chains, this beta chain is a stray read; little rests on its size. The chain carries TRBV9 and TRBJ2-5, with 9 bases lining up with TRBD2. V was pared by 0 bases and J by 5 bases, with 11 bases of the junction left unmatched. The germline V gene encodes CDR1 SGDLS and CDR2 YYNGEE. This CDR3 region has 17 residues. CDR3: CASSVALRSGSMETQYF. The CDR3 DNA sequence: TGTGCCAGCAGCGTAGCCCTCCGTAGCGGGAGCATGGAGACCCAGTACTTC.

On this clonotype: The library was prepared for alpha chains; this beta chain is a stray read, so its frequency means little. This sequence joins TRBV28 and TRBJ2-7; possible D gene TRBD1, 5 bases. The CDR3 sequence is 13 residues long. V was pared by 6 bases and J by 1 base, with 10 bases between. Germline values: CDR1 MDHEN, CDR2 SYDVKM. The DNA for the CDR3 is TGTGCCAGCAGCCAAGGACATTCCTACGAGCAGTACTTC. Protein product: CASSQGHSYEQYF.

Details on this clonotype: This beta chain turned up in a library designed for alpha chains; as an off-target read, its abundance says little. The chain joins TRBV6-1 to TRBJ2-7, with 9 nucleotides matching TRBD1. The CDR3 sequence is 12 residues long. Unmatched junction bases numbered 5, after V lost 7 bases and J lost 7 bases. Germline values: CDR1 MNHNS, CDR2 SASEGT. CDR3 coding DNA: TGTGCCAGCATGTTCGGGACAGGGGAGCAGTACTTC. It specifies CASMFGTGEQYF.

This clonotype was recorded many times. In a library made to pick up alpha chains, this beta chain is a stray read with a size that means little. The chain uses TRBV7-9 and TRBJ1-5; 10 bases align to TRBD1. CDR1 and CDR2 from the germline V gene are SEHNR and FQNEAQ (reference sequence). Trimming took 5 bases from V and 6 from J; bases not matched to a gene: 4. This CDR3 comprises 14 residues. The CDR3 DNA follows: TGTGCCAGCAGCGCGACAGGGGGCGGTCAGCCCCAGCATTTT. Translated, it gives CASSATGGGQPQHF.

By frequency in the sample, this clonotype is medium-sized. Since the library was made to target alpha chains, this beta chain is a stray read and its abundance is not meaningful. The rearrangement joins TRBV12-3 or TRBV12-4 to TRBJ2-7; D gene ambiguous. This CDR3 has 11 amino acids. V was clipped by 4 bases and J by 4 bases, with 5 bases between them. The DNA for the CDR3 is TGTGCCAGCAGTTCTGGGTACGAGCAGTACTTC. Its translation: CASSSGYEQYF.

By proportion, this clonotype is medium-sized. As an off-target read in a library built for alpha chains, this beta chain has a frequency of little significance. The rearrangement uses TRBV20-1 and TRBJ2-7; 10 bases are a match to TRBD2. This CDR3 has 16 amino acids. The ends lost 4 bases at V and 2 bases at J; junction bases unmatched: 11. Looked up from germline, CDR1 is DFQATT and CDR2 is SNEGSKA (reference sequence). In DNA, the CDR3 is TGCAGTGCTATTCTCGGGACTAGCGATCGGACCTACGAGCAGTACTTC. Translating gives CSAILGTSDRTYEQYF.

This clonotype is medium-sized. Being off target in a library aimed at alpha chains, this beta chain has a size of little meaning. The chain links TRBV3-1 to TRBJ2-7; 7 nucleotides line up with TRBD1. Looked up from germline, CDR1 is LGHDT and CDR2 is YNNKEL (reference sequence). Germline trimming cut 8 bases from V and 7 bases from J; bases unmatched to any gene: 14. CDR3 length: 14 residues. CDR3 in DNA: TGTGCCAGCGCCCAGGGGGAAATCGCAGGGGAGCAGTACTTC. Translated: CASAQGEIAGEQYF.

By sample fraction, this clonotype is medium-sized. Found in a library prepared for alpha chains, this beta chain is an off-target read, and its abundance has little meaning. This chain connects TRBV6-5 to TRBJ2-1; tentative D call: TRBD1 (6 bases). V shed 8 bases and J shed 4 bases, with 9 bases lying between them. The CDR3 runs 12 residues. Germline assignment: CDR1 MNHEY and CDR2 SVGAGI. The CDR3 DNA reads TGTGCCAGCCAAGGACAGTACAATGAGCAGTTCTTC. Its translation is CASQGQYNEQFF.

By sample share, this clonotype is medium-sized. This beta chain is a stray sequence in a library constructed for alpha chains; its clone size is not meaningful. The gene calls are TRBV7-2 and TRBJ2-5, with D possibly TRBD1 on 6 matching bases. CDR1 and CDR2 (germline): SGHTA, FQGNSA. Trimming left V 4 bases short and J 0 bases short, with 15 bases between. This CDR3 is built from 16 residues. This chain's CDR3 is CASSSYGTMYQETQYF. In DNA form, the CDR3 reads TGTGCCAGCAGCTCATACGGGACAATGTACCAAGAGACCCAGTACTTC.

About this clonotype: This beta chain was picked up by a library intended for alpha chains and is off target, so its count carries little meaning. The DNA for the CDR3 is TGTGCCAGCAGCAGCGGAGGGGGGACTACGCAGTATTTT. Its protein product is CASSSGGGTTQYF. The chain couples TRBV12-3 or TRBV12-4 to TRBJ2-3; the D call may be TRBD1 or TRBD2 (6 bases each). V was cut by 6 bases and J by 8 bases, with 15 bases left in between. CDR3 size: 13 residues.